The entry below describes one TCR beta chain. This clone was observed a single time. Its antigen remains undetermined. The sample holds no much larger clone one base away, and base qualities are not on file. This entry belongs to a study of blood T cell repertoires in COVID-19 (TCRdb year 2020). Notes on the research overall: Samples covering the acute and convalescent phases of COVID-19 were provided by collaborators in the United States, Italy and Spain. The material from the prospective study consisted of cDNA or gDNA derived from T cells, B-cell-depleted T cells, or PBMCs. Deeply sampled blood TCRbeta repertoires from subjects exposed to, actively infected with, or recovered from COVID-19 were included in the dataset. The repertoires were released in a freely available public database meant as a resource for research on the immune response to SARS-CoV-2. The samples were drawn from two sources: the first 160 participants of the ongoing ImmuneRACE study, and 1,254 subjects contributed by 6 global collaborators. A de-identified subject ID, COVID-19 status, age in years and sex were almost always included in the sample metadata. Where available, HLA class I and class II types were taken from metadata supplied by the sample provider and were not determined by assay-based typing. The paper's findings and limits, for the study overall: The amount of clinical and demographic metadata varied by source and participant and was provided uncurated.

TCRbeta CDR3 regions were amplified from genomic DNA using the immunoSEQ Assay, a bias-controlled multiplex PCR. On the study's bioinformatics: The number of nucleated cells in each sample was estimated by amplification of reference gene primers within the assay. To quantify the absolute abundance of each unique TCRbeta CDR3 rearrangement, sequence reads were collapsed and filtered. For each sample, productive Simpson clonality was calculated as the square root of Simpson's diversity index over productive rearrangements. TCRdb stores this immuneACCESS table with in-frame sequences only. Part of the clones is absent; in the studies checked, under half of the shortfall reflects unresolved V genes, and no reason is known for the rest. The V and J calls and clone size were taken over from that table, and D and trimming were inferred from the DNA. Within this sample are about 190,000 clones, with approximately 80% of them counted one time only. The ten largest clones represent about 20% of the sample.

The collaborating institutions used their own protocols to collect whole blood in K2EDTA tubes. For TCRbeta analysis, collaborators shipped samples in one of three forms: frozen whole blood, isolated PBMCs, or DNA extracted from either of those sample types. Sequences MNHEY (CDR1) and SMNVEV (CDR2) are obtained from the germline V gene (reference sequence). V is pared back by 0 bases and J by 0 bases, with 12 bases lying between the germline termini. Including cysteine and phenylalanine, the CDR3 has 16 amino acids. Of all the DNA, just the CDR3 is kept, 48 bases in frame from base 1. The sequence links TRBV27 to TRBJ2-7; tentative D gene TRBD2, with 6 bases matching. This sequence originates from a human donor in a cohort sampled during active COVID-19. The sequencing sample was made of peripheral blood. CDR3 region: CASSLSTGGTSYEQYF. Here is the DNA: TGTGCCAGCAGTTTATCAACTGGAGGGACCTCCTACGAGCAGTACTTC.